Sequencing of this TCR beta chain was carried out in a study of blood T cell repertoires in COVID-19. Study summary: Nucleic acid was either cDNA or gDNA, and it came from T cells, B-cell-depleted T cells, or PBMCs.

This CDR3 has 11 residues. Trimming removed 0 bases from V and 7 bases from J, with 4 bases in between. Germline V gene lookup returns CDR1 LGHDT and CDR2 YNNKEL (reference sequence). Clones were read by immunoSEQ multiplex PCR, and TCRdb kept only the in-frame ones, dropping some. The sample contains over 150,000 clones, 75% to 80% of which appear only once. The receptor was isolated from a woman in her 70s with acute or convalescent COVID-19. Sequencing was carried out using peripheral blood. The chain is built from TRBV3-1 (or the pseudogene TRBV3-2) and TRBJ2-7; D unclear. CDR3 DNA sequence: TGTGCCAGCAGCCAAGATCTGGAGCAGTACTTC. Translating it yields CASSQDLEQYF.